These T cell receptor beta chains were read from a single sample in a study of blood T cell repertoires in COVID-19. Clones were read by immunoSEQ multiplex PCR, and TCRdb kept only the in-frame ones, dropping some. The sample has tens of thousands of clones; 82% are singletons. Input material: peripheral blood. These receptors came from a human donor with acute or convalescent COVID-19. The donor label of this sample is uncertain. Both conserved end residues are part of each CDR3. The order of the fields is V gene, CDR3 protein.

>TRBV29-1
CSVDQGAGDEKLFF
>TRBV11-2
CASSPGTSGEQFF
>TRBV7-7
CASSPGGQETQYF
>TRBV18
CASSPRTSGGSDTQYF
>TRBV7-2
CASSLAAGVGNEQFF
>TRBV19
CASSPRRDSSNQPQHF
>TRBV5-1
CASSPGDRINYGYTF
>TRBV5-1
CASSLSGQGSDTQYF
>TRBV28
CASSLSGLGTGGIQETQYF
>TRBV7-2
CASSSNVVLNQPQHF
>TRBV28
CASRSGGAGNQPQHF
>TRBV5-4
CASSLAGSYEQYF
>TRBV4-1
CASSQDQGAGEKLFF
>TRBV4-3
CASSRNRGNTEAFF
>TRBV6-5
CASSRSRDRQETQYF
>TRBV6-1
CASSESDCQLF
>TRBV24-1
CATSDPGQGETEAFF
>TRBV3-1/TRBV3-2
CASSPRQGDGGYTF
>TRBV6-5
CASALAGGVGDTQYF
>TRBV4-2
CASSHSGQIYEQYF
>TRBV5-6
CASSTGQYTEAFF
>TRBV15
CATSGQGGTEAFF
>TRBV18
CASSGRTDSNEKLFF
>TRBV7-3
CASSPGGNAGELFF
>TRBV6-5
CASSPRTGPNTEAFF
>TRBV7-6
CASSLQGALGNTIYF
>TRBV5-8
CASSLDRGNSPLHF
>TRBV10-3
CAISRDIGLNTEAFF
>TRBV19
CASSRQGARAEAFF